This TCR beta chain was sequenced during a study of blood T cell repertoires in COVID-19. For the study at large: Both acute and convalescent COVID-19 samples were obtained from the United States, Italy and Spain. T cells, B-cell-depleted T cells, or PBMCs supplied cDNA or gDNA.

The CDR3 extends over 16 amino acids. The J segment lost 4 bases and the V segment lost 2 bases, leaving 4 bases of the junction unmatched. CDR1 and CDR2 from the germline V gene are LGHDT and YNNKEL (reference sequence). In the original processing: From reference gene primer amplification, estimates of nucleated cell counts were derived. This table comes from immunoSEQ multiplex PCR, and its TCRdb copy is limited to in-frame clones, with some not included. The V and J calls and clone size come from that table; D and trimming were worked out from the DNA. The repertoire holds 60,000 to 65,000 clones, with more than 80% as singletons.

The receptor was isolated from a woman at least 80 years old with active COVID-19. The specimen was peripheral blood. V and J are TRBV3-1 (or the pseudogene TRBV3-2) and TRBJ2-1; TRBD2 matches 11 bases. CDR3 coding DNA: TGTGCCAGCAGCCAACTAGCGGGGGGCCTATACAATGAGCAGTTCTTC. Translated, it gives CASSQLAGGLYNEQFF.